These 24 T cell receptor beta chains originate from one sample sequenced in a study of T cells in Graves' hyperthyroidism and ophthalmopathy. RNA transcripts yielded amplified TCR beta CDR3 regions. With the HTBI primer set, the TCR CDR3 went through a first round of RT-PCR. Via MiXCR, TCRdb re-called the multiplex PCR reads, giving one row per CDR3 protein. The sample contains approximately 600,000 distinct CDR3 sequences, roughly 15% of which appear only once. Sequenced: blood. The receptor source for this set is a woman between 35 and 50 years old with Graves' ophthalmopathy.

This clonotype occurred many times. The chain employs TRBV20-1 and TRBJ2-7; tentative D call: TRBD1 (5 bases). The CDR3 has 14 amino acids. Trimming removed 6 bases from V and 2 bases from J, with 17 bases in between. Germline CDR1 is DFQATT and CDR2 is SNEGSKA (reference sequence). The CDR3 reads CSATLRTTTYEQYF. CDR3 in DNA: TGCAGTGCCACTCTAAGGACAACCACCTACGAGCAGTACTTC.

This clonotype was observed a handful of times. The chain has TRBV12-3 or TRBV12-4 and TRBJ2-7; D gene unclear. The V end lost 5 bases, the J end lost 1 base, and 9 bases lay between the germline ends. This CDR3 spans 13 amino acids. DNA of the CDR3: TGTGCCAGCAGTCAAGTCCAGTCCTACGAGCAGTACTTC. Encoded protein: CASSQVQSYEQYF.

Many counts were recorded for this clonotype. The chain recombines TRBV7-9 with TRBJ2-7, with D uncertain. CDR1 is SEHNR, CDR2 FQNEAQ, per germline (reference sequence). The V and J ends lost 5 bases and 6 bases respectively, with 14 bases between them. There are 13 residues in the CDR3. CDR3 coding DNA: TGTGCCAGCAGCCACGCCCTTCCGGGCGAGCAGTACTTC. It is translated as CASSHALPGEQYF.

With regard to this clonotype: With a much larger clone just one base away, this may be a read error. V usage is TRBV5-1 and J usage is TRBJ1-3; unclear D gene. Per the germline V gene, CDR1 is SGHRS and CDR2 is YFSETQ. The V gene lost 5 bases and the J gene lost 8 bases, with 20 bases spanning the gap. The CDR3 runs to 15 residues. The CDR3 nucleotides read TGCGCCAGCAGAAACGACCTCTTGGGAGGAGACACCATATATTTT. This encodes CASRNDLLGGDTIYF.

At least ten counts were recorded for this clonotype. V and J are TRBV11-2 and TRBJ2-5; D ambiguous. The CDR3 spans 13 residues. Germline-derived CDR1 and CDR2 are SGHAT and FQNNGV. V gave up 2 bases and J gave up 5 bases, with 9 bases separating them. The CDR3 DNA reads as TGTGCCAGCAGCTTACCCAGAAGTGAGACCCAGTACTTC. Residues: CASSLPRSETQYF.

This clonotype has a count of ten or more. The chain links TRBV12-3 or TRBV12-4 to TRBJ2-7; D is undetermined. The CDR3 sequence is 11 residues long. V gave up 2 bases and J gave up 4 bases, with 3 bases separating them. The CDR3 reads CASSLLYEQYF. The CDR3 DNA reads TGTGCCAGCAGTTTACTGTACGAGCAGTACTTC.

This clonotype was seen at least ten times. The genes are TRBV11-2 and TRBJ2-7; D gene unclear. The CDR3 loop spans 15 amino acids. CDR1 is SGHAT, CDR2 FQNNGV, per germline. Trimming removed 5 bases at V and 5 bases at J, with 19 bases between. CDR3 bases: TGTGCCAGCAGCCGGGTCGTGGGTAGCTGGAACGAGCAGTACTTC. It translates to CASSRVVGSWNEQYF.

This clonotype was counted at least ten times. The chain joins TRBV28 to TRBJ2-5; D unresolved. CDR3 size: 12 residues. Trimming took 7 bases from V and 5 from J, leaving 11 bases between them. Germline V CDR1 and CDR2: MDHEN, SYDVKM. The CDR3 DNA is TGTGCCAGCACCTGGACCGGGGAGACCCAGTACTTC. Translating it yields CASTWTGETQYF.

This clonotype has only a few counts. In DNA, the CDR3 is TGTGCCAGCAGTTTCTACAGGGGGCAGGATAGAATCAGCAATCAGCCCCAGCATTTT. It encodes CASSFYRGQDRISNQPQHF. The rearrangement uses TRBV28 and TRBJ1-5; 9 positions agree with TRBD1. The CDR3 runs 19 residues. Per the germline V gene, CDR1 is MDHEN and CDR2 is SYDVKM. V shed 3 bases and J 1 base; nucleotides not matched to a gene: 13.

The chain uses TRBV6-2 or TRBV6-3 and TRBJ2-2; TRBD1 might be the D (6 bases). The CDR3 is made up of 14 amino acids. Germline CDR1 is MNHEY and CDR2 is SVGEGT. V was pared by 2 bases and J by 10 bases, with 14 bases between. CDR3 sequence reads: CASSYGTRPQELFF. The CDR3 DNA is TGTGCCAGCAGTTACGGGACACGGCCTCAGGAGCTGTTTTTT.

V is TRBV12-3 or TRBV12-4 and J is TRBJ1-1; 7 nucleotides agree with TRBD1. The CDR3 sequence is 16 residues long. V shed 3 bases, J shed 5 bases, and the junction held 12 bases outside the gene matches. The CDR3 protein is CASSLPTGEGGTEAFF. CDR3 coding DNA: TGTGCCAGCAGTTTGCCCACAGGGGAAGGGGGGACTGAAGCTTTCTTT.

This clonotype has ten or more counts. This chain joins TRBV5-1 and TRBJ2-5; TRBD2 agrees at 7 bases. CDR1 is SGHRS and CDR2 is YFSETQ in the germline V gene. CDR3 length equals 16 residues. Germline trimming cut 5 bases from V and 4 bases from J; bases unmatched to any gene: 14. The CDR3 reads CASSDLSGTFRETQYF. The CDR3 nucleotides read TGCGCCAGCAGTGATTTGAGCGGGACGTTTCGAGAGACCCAGTACTTC.

This clonotype was picked up many times. This rearrangement joins TRBV25-1 to TRBJ2-5; D perhaps matches TRBD2 (6 bases). CDR3 length: 14 residues. The V gene lost 6 bases and the J gene lost 3 bases, with 14 bases spanning the gap. Germline V lookup: CDR1 MGHDK, CDR2 SYGVNS. The CDR3 bases are TGTGCCAGCAGGAATCCATGGGAGGAAGAGACCCAGTACTTC. This sequence encodes CASRNPWEEETQYF.

This clonotype turned up a few times. A much larger clone differs from this one at a single base, so this may be a read error. The rearrangement joins TRBV11-2 to TRBJ2-6; 13 nucleotides line up with TRBD2. CDR1 is SGHAT and CDR2 is FQNNGV in the germline V gene. The CDR3 contains 18 residues. The CDR3 DNA follows: TGTGCCAGCGGCTTAAGGACTAGCGGGAGTTCTGGGGCCAACGTCCTGACTTTC. It is translated as CASGLRTSGSSGANVLTF.

The rearrangement uses TRBV12-3 or TRBV12-4 and TRBJ2-7; 14 nucleotides line up with TRBD2. V lost 4 bases and J lost 9; bases outside the gene matches: 8. CDR3 length: 15 amino acids. CDR3 loop: CASSYSGLAGDGQYF. The CDR3 DNA follows: TGTGCCAGCAGTTATTCGGGACTAGCGGGAGACGGGCAGTACTTC.

This clonotype was counted at least ten times. The chain joins TRBV5-1 to TRBJ2-5, with no clear D. This CDR3 spans 16 amino acids. Germline V gene data show CDR1 as SGHRS and CDR2 as YFSETQ. V was shortened by 4 bases and J by 5 bases, with 21 bases between the two germline ends. CDR3 bases: TGCGCCAGCAGCCTGGAAGTCGGTGGTGGTGGGGAGACCCAGTACTTC. Protein product: CASSLEVGGGGETQYF.

This clonotype was detected only a few times. V and J are TRBV28 and TRBJ2-7; D is tentatively TRBD1 or TRBD2 (5 bases each). The CDR3 sequence is 16 residues long. Germline V gives CDR1 MDHEN, CDR2 SYDVKM. V was pared by 6 bases and J by 0 bases, with 18 bases between. This CDR3 reads CASRGPRELFSYEQYF. DNA for the CDR3: TGTGCCAGCAGGGGCCCCAGGGAGCTTTTCTCCTACGAGCAGTACTTC.

This clonotype was recorded many times. This chain joins TRBV29-1 and TRBJ2-5, with D uncertain. V lost 4 bases and J lost 2, with 11 bases in between. Germline CDR1 and CDR2: SQVTM and ANQGSEA. This CDR3 spans 13 amino acids. CDR3 sequence: CSVVRRVQETQYF. As DNA, the CDR3 is TGCAGCGTTGTTCGACGGGTACAAGAGACCCAGTACTTC.

This clonotype was seen a handful of times. The V call is TRBV4-3, the J call TRBJ1-4; 8 positions match TRBD1. This CDR3 is 15 amino acids long. Germline CDR1 is LGHNA and CDR2 is YSLEER. V lost 1 base to trimming and J lost 8 bases; unmatched junction nucleotides: 6. In DNA, the CDR3 is TGCGCCAGCAGCCAAGGTGGACAGGGAGCCGAAAAACTGTTTTTT. Protein product: CASSQGGQGAEKLFF.

The gene calls are TRBV11-1 and TRBJ1-3, with D hard to call. V was cut by 1 base and J by 0 bases, with 10 bases left in between. In germline, CDR1 is SGHAT, CDR2 FQDESV (reference sequence). This CDR3 region has 16 residues. The CDR3: CASSLGFRDSGNTIYF. The DNA for the CDR3 is TGTGCCAGCAGCTTAGGGTTCCGGGACTCTGGAAACACCATATATTTT.

The chain links TRBV14 to TRBJ2-5; 7 bases line up with TRBD2. Germline trimming cut 4 bases from V and 6 bases from J; bases unmatched to any gene: 11. Per germline, CDR1 SGHDN and CDR2 FVKESK. This CDR3 is 15 amino acids long. CDR3 sequence reads: CASSPRDYGEKTQYF. CDR3 sequence (DNA): TGTGCCAGCAGCCCCCGGGACTACGGGGAGAAGACCCAGTACTTC.

This clonotype was detected many times. The chain has TRBV28 and TRBJ1-1; a possible D gene is TRBD1 (5 bases). V lost 1 base and J 3 bases, leaving 12 bases between the germline ends. The CDR3 loop spans 15 amino acids. Germline CDR1 reads MDHEN; CDR2 reads SYDVKM. Here the CDR3 DNA reads TGTGCCAGCAGTTTATTGGGGGGGGAACACACTGAAGCTTTCTTT. Translated, it gives CASSLLGGEHTEAFF.

This clonotype was recorded at least ten times. V and J are TRBV20-1 and TRBJ1-5, with no clear D. Germline V gene sequence: CDR1 DFQATT, CDR2 SNEGSKA (reference sequence). CDR3 size: 14 residues. With 0 bases removed from V and 0 bases from J, the gap between germline ends came to 6 bases. This CDR3 is CSAREPGSNQPQHF. In DNA, the CDR3 is TGCAGTGCTAGAGAACCGGGTAGCAATCAGCCCCAGCATTTT.

V is TRBV7-3 and J is TRBJ2-3; D is unclear. CDR1 is SGHTA and CDR2 is FQGTGA in the germline V gene. The CDR3 extends over 14 amino acids. V lost 4 bases and J lost 2, with 10 bases in between. The CDR3 here is CASSSLTDTDTQYF. CDR3 sequence (DNA): TGTGCCAGCAGCTCCCTGACGGACACAGATACGCAGTATTTT.